This T cell receptor (beta chain) was sequenced for a study of T-cell reconstitution after alpha-beta-depleted transplantation in children. Preparation of the TCRbeta library used unique molecular identifiers. Each CDR3 protein gets one entry after TCRdb re-called the PCR reads with MiXCR. The table has some 500,000 distinct CDR3 sequences, 15% to 20% seen once. Germline V CDR1 and CDR2: SNHLY, FYNNEI. The CDR3 contains 13 residues. V dropped 6 bases and J dropped 6; count of bases not matched to a gene: 5. The sequence derives from a human donor who donated a stem cell graft to a child with acute lymphoblastic leukemia. The chain employs TRBV2 and TRBJ2-7; 10 bases line up with TRBD1. The sequencing here drew on PBMCs from the stem cell graft donor, taken from the stem cell graft. CDR3 nucleotides: TGTGCCAGCAGGGGACAGGGGCGATTCGAGCAGTACTTC. It specifies CASRGQGRFEQYF.